The next 9 T cell receptor beta chains were all read from a single sample in a study of blood T cell repertoires in COVID-19. Some clones are missing from TCRdb's copy, which holds only in-frame ones; the method was immunoSEQ multiplex PCR. The data show about 220,000 clones, with about four fifths seen just once and 2% to 2.5% held by the top ten. The sequencing sample was made of peripheral blood. These receptors came from a woman in her sixties with acute or convalescent COVID-19.

The V gene is TRBV5-1, the J gene TRBJ1-1, with 8 bases fitting TRBD1. Germline values: CDR1 SGHRS, CDR2 YFSETQ. The CDR3 sequence is 14 residues long. V trimming: 4 bases; J trimming: 1 base; junction bases outside the gene matches: 3. In DNA form, the CDR3 reads TGCGCCAGCAGCAGGACAGGGCGGAACACTGAAGCTTTCTTT. It yields the protein CASSRTGRNTEAFF.

This clone was recorded only once. The chain joins TRBV5-1 to TRBJ2-1, with 7 bases identical to TRBD1. Germline CDR1 and CDR2: SGHRS and YFSETQ. V lost 3 bases, J lost 6 bases, and 12 bases stayed unmatched. The length of the CDR3 is 16 residues. CDR3 nucleotide sequence: TGCGCCAGCAGCTCTTCGGGGACAGCAAGGGTCAATGAGCAGTTCTTC. Its translation: CASSSSGTARVNEQFF.

The V and J genes are TRBV29-1 and TRBJ2-7; 7 positions match TRBD1. The germline gives CDR1 SQVTM, CDR2 ANQGSEA. The junction had 7 bases not matched to a gene; V was cut back by 5 bases and J by 3 bases. The CDR3 is 13 amino acids. DNA for the CDR3: TGCAGCGTTCTATCGGGACAGAACTACGAGCAGTACTTC. This codes for CSVLSGQNYEQYF.

The genes are TRBV7-3 and TRBJ2-3; 7 bases are shared with TRBD2. V gave up 5 bases and J gave up 2 bases; unmatched junction bases: 4. Per germline, CDR1 SGHTA and CDR2 FQGTGA. The CDR3 extends over 14 amino acids. CDR3 sequence (DNA): TGTGCCAGCAGCCACGGGGGGAACACAGATACGCAGTATTTT. Protein: CASSHGGNTDTQYF.

The CDR3 coding sequence is TGTGCCATCAGTCGGGACAGCTCCTACAATGAGCAGTTCTTC. The encoded protein is CAISRDSSYNEQFF. The V call is TRBV10-3, the J call TRBJ2-1; 7 bases line up with TRBD1. Germline V gene data show CDR1 as ENHRY and CDR2 as SYGVKD. The CDR3 extends over 14 amino acids. V gave up 5 bases and J gave up 0 bases; unmatched junction bases: 1.

This chain uses TRBV4-3 with TRBJ1-1; D not certain. Trimming pared 0 bases from V and 0 bases from J, leaving 8 bases between. CDR3 size: 15 residues. Germline lookup yields CDR1 LGHNA and CDR2 YSLEER. The CDR3 protein is CASSQDPQMNTEAFF. In DNA, the CDR3 is TGCGCCAGCAGCCAAGATCCACAGATGAACACTGAAGCTTTCTTT.

In DNA, the CDR3 is TGTGCCAGCAACCCAGCAGGGGTGGAGACCCAGTACTTC. It yields the protein CASNPAGVETQYF. The chain couples TRBV5-8 to TRBJ2-5; tentative D call: TRBD1 (6 bases). Trimming shortened V by 6 bases and J by 5 bases, and 14 bases separated the two germline ends. Looked up from germline, CDR1 is SGHTS and CDR2 is YDEGEE. There are 13 residues in the CDR3.

The chain employs TRBV6-1 and TRBJ2-7; D call uncertain. The CDR3 consists of 15 residues. In germline, CDR1 is MNHNS, CDR2 SASEGT. Deletions cut 1 base from V and 0 bases from J, with 10 bases between. The chain's CDR3 is CASSEGIAGSYEQYF. The CDR3, as DNA: TGTGCCAGCAGTGAAGGCATAGCTGGCTCCTACGAGCAGTACTTC.

The rearrangement uses TRBV4-2 and TRBJ1-1; no clear D gene. Germline lookup yields CDR1 LGHNA and CDR2 YNFKEQ. Between the trimmed V and J ends, which lost 5 bases and 4 bases, there was a span of 11 bases. This CDR3 has 13 residues. CDR3 in amino acids: CASSVLGVTEAFF. The CDR3 nucleotides read TGTGCCAGCAGCGTACTTGGAGTCACTGAAGCTTTCTTT.